Sequencing of this T cell receptor beta chain was carried out in a study of beta chain features in type 1 diabetes. Study-wide results and limits: For Type 1 diabetes patients, all four CD4+ subsets carried TCRB CDR3s that were moderately but significantly shorter. Insertions were fewer and deletions more numerous at VDJ junctions in type 1 diabetes patients. The similarity of naive, central memory and Treg TCRB repertoires appeared greater among patients than among healthy donors.

The CDR3 covers 15 residues. Germline loops: CDR1 MNHEY, CDR2 SVGAGI. Deletions cut 2 bases from V and 0 bases from J, with 9 bases between. This clone was seen a handful of times. The antigen is undetermined. Sorted populations all exceeded 95% purity. The whole isolated RNA underwent reverse transcription, so sequencing captured expressed TCRB transcripts. Each sample of naive, central memory or regulatory T cells had, on average, about 3.57 million reads. Method: immunoSEQ multiplex PCR; TCRdb's copy keeps in-frame clones and lacks some. The sample has some 190,000 clones; under 9.5% are singletons. V is TRBV6-5 and J is TRBJ2-3; no clear D. This TCR came from a young man with type 1 diabetes. The material sequenced was central memory CD4+ T cells from blood. CDR3 amino acids: CASSYDFTSTDTQYF. CDR3 in DNA: TGTGCCAGCAGTTACGACTTCACTAGCACAGATACGCAGTATTTT.